This T cell receptor beta chain originates from a study of siplizumab effects on memory and regulatory T cells. Per sample, the assay covered approximately 91,000 TCR templates. Repertoires were generated with immunoSEQ multiplex PCR, while TCRdb's copy carries only in-frame clones and drops some. The table includes about 50,000 clones, over 90% detected once. General study points: Where siplizumab was present, mappable alloreactive CD4+ clones averaged around 63% Treg-derived, compared with less than 35% in controls. Naive T cells appeared more diverse than memory cells and seemed to be major alloresponse contributors. A significant reduction in alloreactive sequences traceable to unstimulated CD4+ memory cells was produced by siplizumab.

Germline CDR1 LNHDA, CDR2 SQIVND (reference sequence). This CDR3 has 14 amino acids. Trimming removed 6 bases at V and 7 bases at J, with 15 bases between. This clone was seen just once. Antigen specificity is unknown. The specimen sequenced was CD8+ T cells sorted from blood. The chain couples TRBV19 to TRBJ2-2; D perhaps matches TRBD1 (6 bases). The TCR sequence derives from a human donor in good health. This chain's CDR3 is CASSPGTLVGELFF. The DNA of the CDR3 is TGTGCCAGTAGCCCCGGGACATTGGTCGGGGAGCTGTTTTTT.